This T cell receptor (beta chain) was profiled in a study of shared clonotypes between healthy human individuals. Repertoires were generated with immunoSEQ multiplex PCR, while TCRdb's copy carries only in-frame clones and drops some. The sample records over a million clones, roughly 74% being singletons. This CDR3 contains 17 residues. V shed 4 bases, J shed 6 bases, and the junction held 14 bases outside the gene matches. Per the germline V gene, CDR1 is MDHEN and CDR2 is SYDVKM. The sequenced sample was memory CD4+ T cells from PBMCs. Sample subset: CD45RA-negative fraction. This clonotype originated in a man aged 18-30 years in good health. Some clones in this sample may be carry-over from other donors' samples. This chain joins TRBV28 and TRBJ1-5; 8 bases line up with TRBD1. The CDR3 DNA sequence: TGTGCCAGCAGTTACCGAACCGGCAGGGGGCAAGTTCAGCCCCAGCATTTT. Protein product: CASSYRTGRGQVQPQHF.